This T cell receptor beta chain comes out of a study of blood T cell repertoires in COVID-19. Background on the study: The cDNA or gDNA used as material had been derived from T cells, B-cell-depleted T cells, or PBMCs.

Germline lookup yields CDR1 LNHDA and CDR2 SQIVND (reference sequence). CDR3 length: 16 amino acids. Between the trimmed V and J ends, which lost 3 bases and 1 base, there was a span of 15 bases. The table came from immunoSEQ multiplex PCR; TCRdb's copy has only in-frame clones and leaves some out. The data show 200,000 to 300,000 clones, roughly 86% seen once. The chain carries TRBV19 and TRBJ1-1; perhaps TRBD1 as D (6 bases). Sequenced input: peripheral blood. The source is a woman under 40 who had recovered from COVID-19. CDR3 in amino acids: CASSMSGVRGNTEAFF. The CDR3 DNA follows: TGTGCCAGTAGTATGTCCGGGGTCAGGGGGAACACTGAAGCTTTCTTT.